The sequence of this TCR beta chain was determined in a study of control samples from healthy donors and cancer patients. The assay was immunoSEQ multiplex PCR, and TCRdb's table has in-frame clones only and misses some. The sample holds roughly 120,000 clones, over 85% seen once. This TCR was recovered from a man aged 30 to 45 in good health. The sample comprised blood.

The CDR3 region has the DNA TGCGCCAGCAGCCAAGATTTGGCAGCTTACTACGAGCAGTACTTC. Amino acids: CASSQDLAAYYEQYF. The gene calls are TRBV4-3 and TRBJ2-7, with no clear D. Trimming pared 0 bases from V and 3 bases from J, leaving 12 bases between. CDR1 LGHNA and CDR2 YSLEER come from the germline V gene. The CDR3 contains 15 residues.